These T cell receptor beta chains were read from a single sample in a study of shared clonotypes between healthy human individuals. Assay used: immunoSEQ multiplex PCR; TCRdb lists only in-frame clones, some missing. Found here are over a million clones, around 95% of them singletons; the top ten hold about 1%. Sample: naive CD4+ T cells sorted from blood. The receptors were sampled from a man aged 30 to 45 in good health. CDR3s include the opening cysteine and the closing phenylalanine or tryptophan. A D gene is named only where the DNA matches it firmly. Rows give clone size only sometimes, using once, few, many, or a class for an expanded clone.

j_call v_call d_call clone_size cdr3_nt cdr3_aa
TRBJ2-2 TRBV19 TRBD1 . TGTGCCAGTAGTATGATGCGACAGGGTAACGGGGAGCTGTTTTTT CASSMMRQGNGELFF
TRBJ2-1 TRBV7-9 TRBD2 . TGTGCCAGCAGCCCAGTCCTCGGCGGGAGGGAGTACAATGAGCAGTTCTTC CASSPVLGGREYNEQFF
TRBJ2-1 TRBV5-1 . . TGCGCCAGCAGCTTTATCAGTAGCAATGAGCAGTTCTTC CASSFISSNEQFF
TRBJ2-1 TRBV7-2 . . TGTGCCAGCTCTACAAAGTCGACAGGCTACAATGAGCAGTTCTTC CASSTKSTGYNEQFF
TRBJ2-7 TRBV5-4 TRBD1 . TGTGCCAGCAGCTTGGAAGTGACAGGGGTCTACGAGCAGTACTTC CASSLEVTGVYEQYF
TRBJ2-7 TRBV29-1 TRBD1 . TGCAGCGTTGGACAGGGGATGTACGAGCAGTACTTC CSVGQGMYEQYF
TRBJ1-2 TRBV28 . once TGTGCCAGCAGTCGATCCTGGGGGGGCACCTATGGCTACACCTTC CASSRSWGGTYGYTF
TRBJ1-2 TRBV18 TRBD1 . TGTGCCAGCTCGACCGGGACAGGGTTAGGCTACACCTTC CASSTGTGLGYTF
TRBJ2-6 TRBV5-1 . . TGCGCCAGCAGCGGGGGCTCTGGGGCCAACGTCCTGACTTTC CASSGGSGANVLTF
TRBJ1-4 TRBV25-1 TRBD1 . TGTGCCAGCAGTGAGCATCCGGGACAGGCAGAAAAACTGTTTTTT CASSEHPGQAEKLFF
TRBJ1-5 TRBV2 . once TGTGCCAGCAGTGAAACGGGGGCTGATCAGCCCCAGCATTTT CASSETGADQPQHF
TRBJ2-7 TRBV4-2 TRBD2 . TGTGCCAGCAGCCCGCGGTCCCTAGCGGGCCCCATGAGCTACGAGCAGTACTTC CASSPRSLAGPMSYEQYF
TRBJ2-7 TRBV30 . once TGTGCCTGGAGTGTGTCAGGGAACGAGCAGTACTTC CAWSVSGNEQYF
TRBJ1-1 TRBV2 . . TGTGCCTTTCGGCTGAACACTGAAGCTTTCTTT CAFRLNTEAFF
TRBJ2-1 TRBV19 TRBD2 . TGTGCCACCGCCGGGACTAGCAACTGGAATGAGCAGTTCTTC CATAGTSNWNEQFF
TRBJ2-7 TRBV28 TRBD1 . TGTGCCAGCAGTTCCGGGACAGCACTATACGAGCAGTACTTC CASSSGTALYEQYF
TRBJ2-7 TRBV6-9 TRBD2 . TGTGCCAGCAGCCTCGCGCTAGCGGGATCTTCGTACTTC CASSLALAGSSYF
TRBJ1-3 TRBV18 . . TGTGCCAGCTCACCCCTGGGGGGGAAGTCTGGAAACACCATATATTTT CASSPLGGKSGNTIYF
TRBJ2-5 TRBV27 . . TGTGCCAGCAGCAGGATTGGGACTGGAAAAGAGACCCAGTACTTC CASSRIGTGKETQYF
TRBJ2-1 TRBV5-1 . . TGCGCCAGCAGCTTGAGGGACATTGACAATGAGCAGTTCTTC CASSLRDIDNEQFF
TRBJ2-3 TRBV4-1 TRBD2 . TGCGCCAGCAATCGGCTAGCGGGAGAAGATACGCAGTATTTT CASNRLAGEDTQYF
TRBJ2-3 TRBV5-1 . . TGCGCCAGCAGCACGGAGGGGAGCACAGATACGCAGTATTTT CASSTEGSTDTQYF
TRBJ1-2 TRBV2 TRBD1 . TGTGCCAGCAGTGAGGGGACAGGGCGGGGCTACACCTTC CASSEGTGRGYTF
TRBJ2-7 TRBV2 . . TGTGCCAGCAAGCGGGACACCTACGAGCAGTACTTC CASKRDTYEQYF
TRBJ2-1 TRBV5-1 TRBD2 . TGCGCCAGCAGCTTGGACGGGACTAGCGGGAGGGGCAATGAGCAGTTCTTC CASSLDGTSGRGNEQFF
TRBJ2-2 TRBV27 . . TGTGCCAGCAGTTTGGGAACCGGGGAGCTGTTTTTT CASSLGTGELFF
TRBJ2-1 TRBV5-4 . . TGTGCCAGCAGCTTGGGACTAGTCAATGAGCAGTTCTTC CASSLGLVNEQFF
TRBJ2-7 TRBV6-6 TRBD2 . TGTGCCAGCCTGGGGGTAGCGGGAATCTACGAGCAGTACTTC CASLGVAGIYEQYF
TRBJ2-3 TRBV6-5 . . TGTGCCAGCAGAAATAGTAGGACTAGCACAGATACGCAGTATTTT CASRNSRTSTDTQYF
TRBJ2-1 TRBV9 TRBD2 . TGTGCCAGCAGCCGTGGGGGTAGCGGGGTCTCCTACAATGAGCAGTTCTTC CASSRGGSGVSYNEQFF
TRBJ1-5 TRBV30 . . TGTGCCTGGACCGGCCGGGAAGGACAGCACGATCTCAATCAGCCCCAGCATTTT CAWTGREGQHDLNQPQHF